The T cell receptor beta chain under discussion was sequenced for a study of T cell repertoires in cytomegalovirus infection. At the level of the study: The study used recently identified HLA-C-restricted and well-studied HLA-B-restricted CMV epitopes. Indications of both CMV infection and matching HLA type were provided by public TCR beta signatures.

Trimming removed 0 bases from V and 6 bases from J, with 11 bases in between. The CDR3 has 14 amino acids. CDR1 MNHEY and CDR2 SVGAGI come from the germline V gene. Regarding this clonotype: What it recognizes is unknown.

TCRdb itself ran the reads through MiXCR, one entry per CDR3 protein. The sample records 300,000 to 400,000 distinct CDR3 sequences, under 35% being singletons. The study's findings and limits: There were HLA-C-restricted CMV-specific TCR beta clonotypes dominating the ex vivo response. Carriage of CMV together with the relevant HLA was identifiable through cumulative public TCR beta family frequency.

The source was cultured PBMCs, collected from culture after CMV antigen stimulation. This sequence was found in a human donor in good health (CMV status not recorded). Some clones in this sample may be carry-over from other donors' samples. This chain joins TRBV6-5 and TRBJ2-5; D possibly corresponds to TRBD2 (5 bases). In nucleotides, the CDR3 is TGTGCCAGCAGTTACTCGTACGGGGTACAGACCCAGTACTTC. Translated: CASSYSYGVQTQYF.